The 14 T cell receptor beta chains below come from one sample, sequenced in a study of sequential checkpoint blockade in melanoma. Data came from immunoSEQ multiplex PCR; TCRdb stores just in-frame clones and leaves some out. The table lists 15,000 or so clones, about 70% of them singletons, with 20% to 25% in the top ten. Treatment of the sample: randomized to nivolumab then ipilimumab (arm A) or the reverse (arm B). Here the sequenced sample was CD8+ T cells sorted from blood (inferred from file names), taken from a patient given nivolumab and ipilimumab in sequence. These receptors originate from a human donor with melanoma.

The chain has TRBV4-2 and TRBJ1-2; 7 nucleotides agree with TRBD1. Trimming at V came to 6 bases and at J to 7 bases, leaving 8 bases not matched to a gene. The CDR3 consists of 13 residues. CDR1 and CDR2 from the germline V gene are LGHNA and YNFKEQ. CDR3 amino acids: CASRSDSGGGYTF. The CDR3 bases are TGTGCCAGCAGATCAGATTCAGGGGGTGGCTACACCTTC.

The table lists this clone with a few counts. The genes are TRBV10-3 and TRBJ1-2; TRBD1 aligns across 7 bases. With V trimmed by 9 bases and J by 2 bases, 6 bases remained unmatched. This CDR3 is 13 amino acids long. Germline loops: CDR1 ENHRY, CDR2 SYGVKD. In nucleotides, the CDR3 is TGTGCCATTACAGGGGCTGAAAACTATGGCTACACCTTC. This sequence encodes CAITGAENYGYTF.

The chain employs TRBV7-8 and TRBJ2-7; maybe TRBD1 (6 bases). Per germline, CDR1 SGHVS and CDR2 FQNEAQ. Trimming removed 5 bases at V and 3 bases at J, with 17 bases between. The CDR3 consists of 15 residues. The CDR3 DNA reads TGTGCCAGCAGCATAACACCGGGACAACTCTACGAGCAGTACTTC. Its protein is CASSITPGQLYEQYF.

This rearrangement joins TRBV13 to TRBJ2-7, with 8 nucleotides matching TRBD2. J was trimmed by 6 bases and V by 5 bases; bases with no gene match: 6. The CDR3 contains 13 residues. Germline-derived CDR1 and CDR2 are PRHDT and FYEKMQ (reference sequence). CDR3 DNA sequence: TGTGCCAGCAGCCATAATGCGGGGGGCGAGCAGTACTTC. As protein: CASSHNAGGEQYF.

This clone appeared a few times. This chain joins TRBV7-9 and TRBJ2-6, with D unclear. The CDR3 has 14 amino acids. Germline V gene data show CDR1 as SEHNR and CDR2 as FQNEAQ (reference sequence). Trimming took 6 bases from V and 0 from J, leaving 6 bases between them. The CDR3 DNA is TGTGCCAGCAGTACCAGCTCTGGGGCCAACGTCCTGACTTTC. Its protein is CASSTSSGANVLTF.

The chain is built from TRBV7-9 and TRBJ1-5, with a weak D call TRBD1 (5 bases). CDR3 length: 13 residues. The germline CDR1 and CDR2 sequences are SEHNR and FQNEAQ (reference sequence). V was cut by 4 bases and J by 9 bases, with 13 bases left in between. CDR3 in amino acids: CASSSPHGGPQHF. CDR3 bases: TGTGCCAGCAGCTCCCCCCACGGGGGGCCCCAGCATTTT.

This clone was picked up a small number of times. The J gene is TRBJ1-4, the V gene TRBV7-9, with TRBD1 matching over 9 bases. The CDR3 is 14 residues long. Trimming removed 5 bases from V and 6 bases from J; junction bases left unmatched: 4. The germline V gene has CDR1 SEHNR and CDR2 FQNEAQ (reference sequence). The CDR3 sequence: CASSPWTGDEKLFF. The CDR3 nucleotides are TGTGCCAGCAGCCCCTGGACAGGGGATGAAAAACTGTTTTTT.

This chain joins TRBV7-9 and TRBJ2-2, with D possibly matching TRBD1 (6 bases). Trimming took 7 bases from V and 5 from J, leaving 14 bases between them. The germline CDR1 and CDR2 sequences are SEHNR and FQNEAQ (reference sequence). The CDR3 sequence is 14 residues long. CDR3 protein: CASTEGQGTGELFF. The CDR3 DNA follows: TGTGCCAGCACCGAGGGACAAGGGACCGGGGAGCTGTTTTTT.

V usage is TRBV6-5 and J usage is TRBJ1-1, with a tentative D call TRBD1 (6 bases). The CDR3 extends over 13 amino acids. The germline V gene encodes CDR1 MNHEY and CDR2 SVGAGI. With 5 bases removed from V and 4 bases from J, the gap between germline ends came to 11 bases. CDR3 sequence: CASSITGLTEAFF. The CDR3 coding sequence is TGTGCCAGCAGTATTACAGGGCTCACTGAAGCTTTCTTT.

The chain carries TRBV7-9 and TRBJ1-2, with D hard to call. Germline assignment: CDR1 SEHNR and CDR2 FQNEAQ (reference sequence). This CDR3 spans 15 amino acids. Trimming removed 3 bases at V and 6 bases at J, with 17 bases between. The CDR3 DNA reads TGTGCCAGCAGCTTGTCACTGAGGGCAACGGATGGCTACACCTTC. Translation: CASSLSLRATDGYTF.

This rearrangement joins TRBV9 to TRBJ2-3; D may be TRBD2 (5 bases). The CDR3 covers 16 residues. With 2 bases removed from V and 0 bases from J, the gap between germline ends came to 13 bases. Germline V gene sequence: CDR1 SGDLS, CDR2 YYNGEE. For the CDR3, the DNA is TGTGCCAGCAGCGTTAGACGAGGGTATAGCACAGATACGCAGTATTTT. Protein product: CASSVRRGYSTDTQYF.

This clone was observed a handful of times. The gene calls are TRBV5-5 and TRBJ2-7; maybe TRBD2 (6 bases). Looked up from germline, CDR1 is SGHKS and CDR2 is YYEKEE (reference sequence). V lost 4 bases, J lost 3 bases, and 8 bases lay in between. The CDR3 length is 12 residues. The DNA for the CDR3 is TGTGCCAGCAGCCGGAGGGGCTACGAGCAGTACTTC. Translation gives CASSRRGYEQYF.

Concerning this clone: This is likely an artifact of a read error, given a far larger clone one base away. The chain couples TRBV6-4 to TRBJ1-1, with TRBD1 matching over 8 bases. The CDR3 loop spans 14 amino acids. Trimming cost V 6 bases and J 1 base; bases outside gene matches: 4. Germline loops: CDR1 MRHNA, CDR2 SNTAGT. The CDR3 here is CASRETGENTEAFF. The CDR3 DNA reads as TGTGCCAGCAGGGAGACAGGGGAGAACACTGAAGCTTTCTTT.

J is TRBJ2-5 and V is TRBV19; 13 bases map to TRBD2. The CDR3 is made up of 16 amino acids. V shed 5 bases, J shed 5 bases, and the junction held 8 bases outside the gene matches. Looked up from germline, CDR1 is LNHDA and CDR2 is SQIVND (reference sequence). This CDR3 is CASSAGTSGVLETQYF. The CDR3 DNA follows: TGTGCCAGTAGTGCGGGGACTAGCGGGGTGTTGGAGACCCAGTACTTC. Variable domain in full (rest from reference TRBV19 and TRBJ2-5): DGGITQSPKYLFRKEGQNVTLSCEQNLNHDAMYWYRQDPGQGLRLIYYSQIVNDFQKGDIAEGYSVSREKKESFPLTVTSAQKNPTAFYLCASSAGTSGVLETQYFGPGTRLLVL.